What follows are 32 T cell receptor beta chains derived from one specimen sequenced in a study of patients and donors after allogeneic stem cell transplantation (dated by TCRdb to 2018 to 2021). The library was prepared using RT-PCR. Sequenced on a NextSeq 550. TCRdb reprocessing: public reads trimmed at Q25 with fastp, clones called with MiXCR, in-frame beta chains kept. When rows share a CDR3 protein, they turn into one entry using the most common DNA and genes. The sample data list some 880,000 distinct CDR3 sequences, and roughly 18% of these were observed just once. The ten largest account for approximately 5.9% of the sample. The sample taken for sequencing was blood, either unsorted or a sorted T cell fraction (not recorded which). The receptors here all came from a human donor who was either an allogeneic HSCT recipient or a stem cell or donor lymphocyte infusion donor (not recorded which). It is not recorded whose cells these are; they may come from a transplant donor.

This chain uses TRBV28 with TRBJ2-7, with D perhaps TRBD2 (5 bases). The CDR3 sequence is 16 residues long. Germline loops: CDR1 MDHEN, CDR2 SYDVKM. Trimming removed 6 bases from V and 3 bases from J, with 21 bases in between. The DNA of the CDR3 is TGTGCCAGCAGCAGTCGGCGGGCTGGACCCTACTACGAGCAGTACTTC. Residues: CASSSRRAGPYYEQYF.

The chain recombines TRBV2 with TRBJ1-5; no reliable D call. Germline V lookup: CDR1 SNHLY, CDR2 FYNNEI. CDR3 size: 13 residues. The V end was cut by 7 bases, the J end by 4 bases, with 11 bases between. The CDR3 protein is CASTTAGNQPQHF. Here the CDR3 DNA reads TGTGCCAGCACTACCGCGGGTAATCAGCCCCAGCATTTT.

This chain joins TRBV5-6 and TRBJ2-1; D not certain. CDR1 SGHDT and CDR2 YYEEEE come from the germline V gene. The V gene lost 2 bases and the J gene lost 3 bases, with 6 bases spanning the gap. This CDR3 has 13 residues. The CDR3 sequence is CASSLEVYNEQFF. The CDR3 DNA follows: TGTGCCAGCAGCTTAGAGGTCTACAATGAGCAGTTCTTC.

This clonotype was recorded a few times. The CDR3 sequence: CASRSRAGELFF. The CDR3 region has the DNA TGTGCCAGCAGATCGAGGGCCGGGGAGCTGTTTTTT. The V and J genes are TRBV12-3 or TRBV12-4 and TRBJ2-2; TRBD2 might be the D (5 bases). This CDR3 spans 12 amino acids. The V gene lost 6 bases and the J gene lost 6 bases, with 8 bases spanning the gap.

This chain links TRBV29-1 with TRBJ2-3, with D hard to call. V shed 5 bases and J shed 3 bases, with 6 bases lying between them. The CDR3 extends over 11 amino acids. Germline V CDR1 and CDR2: SQVTM, ANQGSEA. CDR3 in amino acids: CSVKVTDTQYF. The CDR3 DNA reads TGCAGCGTTAAGGTAACAGATACGCAGTATTTT.

This clonotype appeared a few times. The rearrangement joins TRBV12-3 or TRBV12-4 to TRBJ2-3; 7 bases align to TRBD2. The V segment lost 6 bases and the J segment 6 bases; nucleotides outside the gene matches: 3. The CDR3 runs to 12 residues. The CDR3 nucleotides read TGTGCCAGCAGGGACGGGGGGGATACGCAGTATTTT. This codes for CASRDGGDTQYF.

This clonotype was detected a few times. The chain carries TRBV20-1 and TRBJ2-3, with 9 bases that match TRBD2. Looked up from germline, CDR1 is DFQATT and CDR2 is SNEGSKA (reference sequence). The CDR3 consists of 15 residues. V shed 5 bases, J shed 2 bases, and the junction held 8 bases outside the gene matches. CDR3 coding DNA: TGCAGTGCTTTCGAGACTAGCGGTGACACAGATACGCAGTATTTT. Its translation: CSAFETSGDTDTQYF.

The rearrangement uses TRBV20-1 and TRBJ1-5, with 8 bases fitting TRBD1. Germline V gene data show CDR1 as DFQATT and CDR2 as SNEGSKA (reference sequence). With 1 base clipped from V and 7 bases from J, the junction kept 9 bases outside the gene matches. The CDR3 consists of 15 residues. The CDR3 reads CSARGRTGFSQPQHF. The CDR3 bases are TGCAGTGCTAGAGGAAGGACAGGGTTCTCACAGCCCCAGCATTTT.

This clonotype was observed many times. The CDR3 nucleotides read TGTGCCAGCAGCCAAGGCCAAGCTAGCACAGATACGCAGTATTTT. This translates into CASSQGQASTDTQYF. The V gene is TRBV7-9, the J gene TRBJ2-3; D remains unclear. The germline V and J ends were trimmed by 5 bases and 0 bases, with 12 bases remaining between them. The CDR3 sequence is 15 residues long. CDR1 is SEHNR, CDR2 FQNEAQ, per germline (reference sequence).

This clonotype has only a few counts. The chain combines TRBV29-1 with TRBJ2-2; D uncertain. CDR3 length: 12 amino acids. The V end was cut by 5 bases, the J end by 3 bases, with 7 bases between. Germline-derived CDR1 and CDR2 are SQVTM and ANQGSEA. CDR3 bases: TGCAGCGTTACCTGGCACACCGGGGAGCTGTTTTTT. It encodes CSVTWHTGELFF.

This clonotype was counted only a few times. V is TRBV9 and J is TRBJ1-2; D uncertain. Germline V gives CDR1 SGDLS, CDR2 YYNGEE. The CDR3 consists of 12 residues. V shed 2 bases and J shed 3 bases, with 5 bases lying between them. The CDR3 DNA follows: TGTGCCAGCAGCGTCGGATACTATGGCTACACCTTC. Translated, it gives CASSVGYYGYTF.

The table lists this clonotype with a few counts. V is TRBV7-9 and J is TRBJ2-7, with TRBD2 matching 9 bases. The CDR3 loop spans 17 amino acids. Germline-derived CDR1 and CDR2 are SEHNR and FQNEAQ (reference sequence). V gave up 2 bases and J gave up 4 bases; unmatched junction bases: 12. CDR3 residues: CASSLRRRAGGVYEQYF. DNA of the CDR3: TGTGCCAGCAGCTTACGGAGAAGAGCGGGGGGCGTATACGAGCAGTACTTC.

This clonotype was counted only a few times. The chain links TRBV4-3 to TRBJ1-2, with D unclear. Looked up from germline, CDR1 is LGHNA and CDR2 is YSLEER. The CDR3 contains 14 residues. V gave up 3 bases and J gave up 8 bases, with 16 bases separating them. CDR3: CASSHGGGVGGYTF. CDR3 in DNA: TGCGCCAGCAGCCATGGCGGCGGGGTAGGCGGCTACACCTTC.

This clonotype was counted between two and nine times. The gene calls are TRBV5-1 and TRBJ2-2; the D gene is possibly TRBD1 (6 bases). Per germline, CDR1 SGHRS and CDR2 YFSETQ. The CDR3 sequence is 16 residues long. V lost 2 bases and J 1 base, leaving 12 bases between the germline ends. The CDR3 bases are TGCGCCAGCAGCTTCGCCGGGACACAGAACACCGGGGAGCTGTTTTTT. Translation: CASSFAGTQNTGELFF.

The chain employs TRBV12-3 or TRBV12-4 and TRBJ1-1; 8 nucleotides line up with TRBD1. The J segment lost 1 base and the V segment lost 5 bases, leaving 6 bases of the junction unmatched. The CDR3 consists of 15 residues. The CDR3 nucleotides read TGTGCCAGCAGTGTCCTCAGGGGGCGGAACACTGAAGCTTTCTTT. This sequence encodes CASSVLRGRNTEAFF.

The chain links TRBV12-3 or TRBV12-4 to TRBJ2-7; 8 bases fit TRBD1. This CDR3 contains 12 residues. The J segment lost 6 bases and the V segment lost 6 bases, leaving 4 bases of the junction unmatched. The DNA for the CDR3 is TGTGCCAGCAGCTGGACAGGGAGCGAGCAGTACTTC. Protein sequence: CASSWTGSEQYF.

The J gene is TRBJ2-2, the V gene TRBV12-3 or TRBV12-4, with TRBD2 matching over 7 bases. V dropped 2 bases and J dropped 8; count of bases not matched to a gene: 8. The CDR3 totals 15 residues. The CDR3 here is CASSLSPRGGGELFF. In nucleotides, the CDR3 is TGTGCCAGCAGTTTATCCCCCCGCGGGGGAGGGGAGCTGTTTTTT.

The chain links TRBV10-3 to TRBJ2-7; D gene unclear. V was pared by 2 bases and J by 0 bases, with 2 bases between. Per the germline V gene, CDR1 is ENHRY and CDR2 is SYGVKD. The CDR3 contains 12 residues. The CDR3 DNA follows: TGTGCCATCAGTGAGAACTCCTACGAGCAGTACTTC. As protein: CAISENSYEQYF.

V is TRBV29-1 and J is TRBJ1-2; TRBD1 matches 7 bases. Germline values: CDR1 SQVTM, CDR2 ANQGSEA. The J segment lost 5 bases and the V segment lost 4 bases, leaving 10 bases of the junction unmatched. This CDR3 has 14 residues. The CDR3 loop reads CSVVGGLGDYGYTF. The CDR3 DNA sequence: TGCAGCGTTGTAGGGGGCCTCGGGGATTATGGCTACACCTTC. Complete variable domain (other parts from reference TRBV29-1 and TRBJ1-2): SAVISQKPSRDICQRGTSLTIQCQVDSQVTMMFWYRQQPGQSLTLIATANQGSEATYESGFVIDKFPISRPNLTFSTLTVSNMSPEDSSIYLCSVVGGLGDYGYTFGSGTRLTVV.

This clonotype was seen a handful of times. Written as DNA, the CDR3 is TGTGCCAGTGAAAAACTCGCCGGGATACAGAACACTGAAGCTTTCTTT. This encodes CASEKLAGIQNTEAFF. The J gene is TRBJ1-1, the V gene TRBV6-2 or TRBV6-3; no reliable D call. From germline, CDR1 is MNHEY and CDR2 SVGEGT. The length of the CDR3 is 16 residues. V gave up 9 bases and J gave up 1 base, with 21 bases separating them.

This clonotype was counted between two and nine times. The chain carries TRBV7-2 and TRBJ2-2; TRBD2 matches at 8 bases. From germline, CDR1 is SGHTA and CDR2 FQGNSA. J lost 5 bases, V lost 8 bases, and 7 bases had no gene match. The CDR3 runs 14 residues. The chain's CDR3 is CASEAGTRTGELFF. The CDR3 bases are TGTGCCAGCGAAGCCGGGACTAGGACCGGGGAGCTGTTTTTT. Together with reference TRBV7-2 and TRBJ2-2, the CDR3 gives the full variable domain: GAGVSQSPSNKVTEKGKDVELRCDPISGHTALYWYRQSLGQGLEFLIYFQGNSAPDKSGLPSDRFSAERTGGSVSTLTIQRTQQEDSAVYLCASEAGTRTGELFFGEGSRLTVL.

Concerning this clonotype itself: One junction end disagrees with the germline gene, perhaps due to a read error. The rearrangement joins TRBV4-2 to TRBJ2-4; weak D call: TRBD2 (6 bases). This CDR3 is built from 14 residues. Germline V gene sequence: CDR1 LGHNA, CDR2 YNFKEQ. The CDR3 DNA is TGTGCCAGCAGCCAAGACGGAGGGAAAAGCATTCAGTACTTC. Its translation: CASSQDGGKSIQYF.

V gene TRBV29-1 combines with J gene TRBJ2-5; D might be TRBD1 (5 bases). CDR3 size: 13 residues. Germline loops: CDR1 SQVTM, CDR2 ANQGSEA. Trimming shortened V by 5 bases and J by 1 base, and 11 bases separated the two germline ends. The CDR3, as DNA: TGCAGCGTTTTGACAGCCCTCCAAGAGACCCAGTACTTC. Translating it yields CSVLTALQETQYF.

The table lists this clonotype with many counts. The germline gene is not matched at one end of the junction; a read error may be the cause. The J gene is TRBJ2-2, the V gene TRBV12-3 or TRBV12-4; unclear D gene. This CDR3 has 13 amino acids. In DNA, the CDR3 is TGTGCCAGCCGTTTATATAACACCGGGGAGCTGTTTTTT. Translation: CASRLYNTGELFF.

Ten or more counts support this clonotype. This rearrangement joins TRBV4-3 to TRBJ1-4; the D is unclear. V was trimmed by 0 bases and J by 0 bases, leaving 11 bases between them. CDR1 is LGHNA and CDR2 is YSLEER in the germline V gene. The length of the CDR3 is 17 residues. The CDR3 loop is CASSQDRVSATNEKLFF. CDR3 sequence (DNA): TGCGCCAGCAGCCAAGATCGGGTTTCGGCAACTAATGAAAAACTGTTTTTT.

The chain employs TRBV12-3 or TRBV12-4 and TRBJ1-1, with 7 bases that match TRBD1. The ends lost 5 bases at V and 1 base at J; junction bases unmatched: 4. The CDR3 length is 14 residues. This CDR3 reads CASSAGQENTEAFF. The CDR3 DNA reads TGTGCCAGCAGTGCAGGACAGGAGAACACTGAAGCTTTCTTT.

This clonotype was seen a few times. The chain combines TRBV4-3 with TRBJ2-7; 7 bases map to TRBD2. CDR1 is LGHNA and CDR2 is YSLEER in the germline V gene. V lost 0 bases to trimming and J lost 1 base; unmatched junction nucleotides: 6. The CDR3 contains 16 residues. As DNA, the CDR3 is TGCGCCAGCAGCCAAGATAGTTCCGGGGGGTCCTACGAGCAGTACTTC. This encodes CASSQDSSGGSYEQYF.

This chain links TRBV9 with TRBJ1-3; D might be TRBD1 (6 bases). From germline, CDR1 is SGDLS and CDR2 YYNGEE. Deletions cut 3 bases from V and 7 bases from J, with 23 bases between. There are 17 residues in the CDR3. As DNA, the CDR3 is TGTGCCAGCAGCGGGGCCACAGGGCCCAGCGTCAGCAACACCATATATTTT. Translated: CASSGATGPSVSNTIYF.

The V gene is TRBV12-3 or TRBV12-4, the J gene TRBJ1-1; the D gene is possibly TRBD1 (6 bases). This CDR3 is built from 15 residues. V lost 5 bases to trimming and J lost 0 bases, with 13 bases between them. CDR3 sequence reads: CASSQTGSMNTEAFF. CDR3 nucleotides: TGTGCCAGCAGTCAGACAGGCAGCATGAACACTGAAGCTTTCTTT.

This clonotype showed up just a few times. The V call is TRBV5-1, the J call TRBJ2-1; D is unresolved. The CDR3 extends over 13 amino acids. Germline assignment: CDR1 SGHRS and CDR2 YFSETQ. V was trimmed by 4 bases and J by 8 bases, leaving 13 bases between them. Here the CDR3 reads CASSPVSAYEQFF. As DNA, the CDR3 is TGCGCCAGCAGCCCTGTCTCCGCATATGAGCAGTTCTTC.

In its sample, this clonotype was seen a few times. The J gene is TRBJ2-5, the V gene TRBV7-2; TRBD2 aligns across 7 bases. Germline V gives CDR1 SGHTA, CDR2 FQGNSA. After removal of 1 base from V and 0 bases from J, the junction contained 2 bases not matched to a gene. The CDR3 is 15 amino acids. Written as DNA, the CDR3 is TGTGCCAGCAGCTTAGACGGGACTAACCAAGAGACCCAGTACTTC. As protein: CASSLDGTNQETQYF.

This clonotype has a handful of counts. This chain connects TRBV6-2 or TRBV6-3 to TRBJ2-3, with D possibly called TRBD1 or TRBD2 (5 bases each). The CDR3 totals 15 residues. Germline-derived CDR1 and CDR2 are MNHEY and SVGEGT. V lost 0 bases and J lost 2, with 9 bases in between. The CDR3 protein is CASSYSGGVTDTQYF. The CDR3, as DNA: TGTGCCAGCAGTTACTCTGGGGGTGTCACAGATACGCAGTATTTT.